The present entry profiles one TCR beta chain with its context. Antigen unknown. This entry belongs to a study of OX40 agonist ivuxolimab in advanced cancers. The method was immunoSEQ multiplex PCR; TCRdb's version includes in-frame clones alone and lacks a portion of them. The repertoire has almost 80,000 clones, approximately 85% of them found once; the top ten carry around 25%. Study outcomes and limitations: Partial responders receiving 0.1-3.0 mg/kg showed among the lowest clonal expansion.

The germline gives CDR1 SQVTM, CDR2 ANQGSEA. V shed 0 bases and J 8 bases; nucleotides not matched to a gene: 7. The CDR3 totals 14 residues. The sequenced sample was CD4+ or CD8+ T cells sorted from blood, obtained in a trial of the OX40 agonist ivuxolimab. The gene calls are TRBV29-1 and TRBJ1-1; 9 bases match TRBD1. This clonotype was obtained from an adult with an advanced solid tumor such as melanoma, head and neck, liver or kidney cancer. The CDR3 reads CSVEDWGQGSEAFF. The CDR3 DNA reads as TGCAGCGTTGAAGATTGGGGACAGGGATCAGAAGCTTTCTTT.